Listed below are T cell receptor beta chains from one sample, sequenced in a study of blood T cell repertoires in COVID-19. Only in-frame clones appear in the TCRdb table, and some are missing; sequencing was by immunoSEQ multiplex PCR. The sample lists approximately 93,000 clones, approximately 79% occurring once. The sample consisted of peripheral blood. These receptors were taken from a man between 65 and 85 years old with COVID-19, enrolled during active disease. The CDR3 runs from the conserved cysteine through the conserved F or W. The D gene is left open where the match is weak. Not every row has a clone size; where given, it reads once, few, many or a size class.

V: TRBV5-1
size: -
D: TRBD2
J: TRBJ2-3
CDR3: CASSQPGSLAGGADTQYF
DNA: TGCGCCAGCAGCCAACCCGGGTCACTAGCGGGAGGGGCAGATACGCAGTATTTT

V: TRBV18
size: -
D: -
J: TRBJ2-5
CDR3: CASSPQSGGVAETQYF
DNA: TGTGCCAGCTCACCCCAGAGTGGCGGGGTTGCGGAGACCCAGTACTTC

V: TRBV6-5
size: few
D: -
J: TRBJ2-5
CDR3: CASSYSTTQETQYF
DNA: TGTGCCAGCAGTTACTCGACTACACAAGAGACCCAGTACTTC

V: TRBV25-1
size: -
D: TRBD2
J: TRBJ2-1
CDR3: CASSVLGGNYNEQFF
DNA: TGTGCCAGCAGTGTATTGGGAGGGAACTACAATGAGCAGTTCTTC

V: TRBV4-3
size: -
D: TRBD1
J: TRBJ1-2
CDR3: CASSQEWGGQGASHGYTF
DNA: TGCGCCAGCAGCCAAGAATGGGGAGGACAGGGGGCGTCTCATGGCTACACCTTC

V: TRBV5-1
size: -
D: TRBD2
J: TRBJ2-1
CDR3: CASSPGGTSGSYNEQFF
DNA: TGCGCCAGCAGCCCCGGCGGGACTAGCGGGAGCTACAATGAGCAGTTCTTC

V: TRBV30
size: -
D: -
J: TRBJ2-5
CDR3: CAWSVQGPETQYF
DNA: TGTGCCTGGAGTGTTCAGGGTCCAGAGACCCAGTACTTC

V: TRBV19
size: -
D: -
J: TRBJ2-2
CDR3: CASTLGQPNTGELFF
DNA: TGTGCCAGTACCCTCGGACAGCCGAACACCGGGGAGCTGTTTTTT

V: TRBV13
size: -
D: TRBD1
J: TRBJ2-1
CDR3: CASSSGTGPNEQFF
DNA: TGTGCCAGCAGCTCCGGGACAGGGCCGAATGAGCAGTTCTTC

V: TRBV14
size: -
D: -
J: TRBJ1-3
CDR3: CASSHPDSSSRNTIYF
DNA: TGTGCCAGCAGCCACCCAGACAGTTCCTCAAGGAACACCATATATTTT

V: TRBV6-2/TRBV6-3
size: -
D: -
J: TRBJ2-1
CDR3: CASSYSFSAEQFF
DNA: TGTGCCAGCAGTTACTCCTTTAGCGCAGAGCAGTTCTTC

V: TRBV19
size: few
D: -
J: TRBJ2-1
CDR3: CASSPSGNSYNEQFF
DNA: TGTGCCAGTAGTCCAAGCGGCAACTCCTACAATGAGCAGTTCTTC

V: TRBV5-6
size: -
D: -
J: TRBJ1-1
CDR3: CASSFFTGYGTEAFF
DNA: TGTGCCAGCAGCTTCTTTACAGGGTATGGCACTGAAGCTTTCTTT

V: TRBV6-6
size: many
D: TRBD1
J: TRBJ2-4
CDR3: CASSYRDRGLENIQYF
DNA: TGTGCCAGCAGTTACCGGGACAGGGGGCTCGAAAACATTCAGTACTTC

V: TRBV4-3
size: -
D: -
J: TRBJ1-4
CDR3: CASSQLGPPRSTNEKLFF
DNA: TGCGCCAGCAGCCAACTAGGCCCGCCACGATCAACTAATGAAAAACTGTTTTTT

V: TRBV6-5
size: few
D: -
J: TRBJ1-1
CDR3: CASTSWALGTEAFF
DNA: TGTGCCAGCACATCCTGGGCTTTGGGCACTGAAGCTTTCTTT

V: TRBV24-1
size: -
D: TRBD1
J: TRBJ2-1
CDR3: CATSEPGQGGNEQFF
DNA: TGTGCCACCAGTGAACCTGGACAGGGTGGCAATGAGCAGTTCTTC

V: TRBV19
size: once
D: -
J: TRBJ1-1
CDR3: CATRIGEGDTEAFF
DNA: TGTGCCACTAGGATTGGGGAAGGGGACACTGAAGCTTTCTTT

V: TRBV6-2/TRBV6-3
size: -
D: TRBD2
J: TRBJ2-7
CDR3: CASSLTSGPTYEQYF
DNA: TGTGCCAGCAGCTTAACTAGCGGGCCAACCTACGAGCAGTACTTC

V: TRBV4-3
size: -
D: -
J: TRBJ1-2
CDR3: CASSHPGSYYGYTF
DNA: TGCGCCAGCAGCCATCCGGGATCCTACTATGGCTACACCTTC

V: TRBV29-1
size: few
D: -
J: TRBJ1-1
CDR3: CSVGGRANTEAFF
DNA: TGCAGCGTTGGCGGCAGGGCAAACACTGAAGCTTTCTTT

V: TRBV7-9
size: few
D: TRBD1
J: TRBJ1-1
CDR3: CASSLGTGYEAFF
DNA: TGTGCCAGCAGCCTAGGGACAGGGTATGAAGCTTTCTTT

V: TRBV3-1/TRBV3-2
size: -
D: -
J: TRBJ1-6
CDR3: CASSQRGGAYNSPLHF
DNA: TGTGCCAGCAGCCAAAGAGGGGGGGCCTATAATTCACCCCTCCACTTT

V: TRBV9
size: -
D: TRBD1
J: TRBJ2-4
CDR3: CASSVGQGRDIQYF
DNA: TGTGCCAGCAGCGTGGGACAGGGTCGGGACATTCAGTACTTC

V: TRBV7-8
size: -
D: TRBD2
J: TRBJ2-1
CDR3: CASSHRTSGGYNEQFF
DNA: TGTGCCAGCAGCCATCGGACTAGCGGGGGCTACAATGAGCAGTTCTTC

V: TRBV29-1
size: -
D: TRBD1
J: TRBJ2-7
CDR3: CSARQGLGKFYEQYF
DNA: TGCAGCGCTAGACAGGGGCTTGGAAAATTTTACGAGCAGTACTTC

V: TRBV18
size: -
D: TRBD1
J: TRBJ2-2
CDR3: CASSSAGTEGTGELFF
DNA: TGTGCCAGCTCATCGGCCGGGACAGAAGGCACCGGGGAGCTGTTTTTT

V: TRBV27
size: few
D: -
J: TRBJ2-1
CDR3: CASSLSRDTYNEQFF
DNA: TGTGCCAGCAGCTTATCCAGGGACACTTACAATGAGCAGTTCTTC

V: TRBV4-3
size: -
D: TRBD2
J: TRBJ2-1
CDR3: CASSQLSGGDEQFF
DNA: TGCGCCAGCAGCCAGCTTTCCGGGGGGGATGAGCAGTTCTTC

V: TRBV7-9
size: -
D: TRBD1
J: TRBJ2-7
CDR3: CASSLAGTGGFEQYF
DNA: TGTGCCAGCAGCTTAGCCGGGACAGGGGGTTTCGAGCAGTACTTC

V: TRBV23-1
size: few
D: TRBD2
J: TRBJ2-7
CDR3: CASSLTSWYEQYF
DNA: TGCGCCAGCAGCTTGACTAGCTGGTACGAGCAGTACTTC

V: TRBV29-1
size: -
D: -
J: TRBJ2-5
CDR3: CSTRQQETQYF
DNA: TGCAGCACTCGACAGCAAGAGACCCAGTACTTC

V: TRBV14
size: -
D: -
J: TRBJ2-7
CDR3: CASSQTYSGGYEQYF
DNA: TGTGCCAGCAGCCAAACGTATAGCGGAGGATACGAGCAGTACTTC

V: TRBV7-2
size: -
D: TRBD1
J: TRBJ2-5
CDR3: CASSQDRGETQYF
DNA: TGTGCCAGCAGCCAGGACAGGGGCGAGACCCAGTACTTC

V: TRBV4-1
size: few
D: TRBD2
J: TRBJ2-7
CDR3: CASSQGQRETYEQYF
DNA: TGCGCCAGCAGCCAAGGTCAGCGGGAGACCTACGAGCAGTACTTC

V: TRBV7-3
size: -
D: TRBD2
J: TRBJ2-3
CDR3: CASSWGGTDTQYF
DNA: TGTGCCAGCAGCTGGGGGGGTACAGATACGCAGTATTTT

V: TRBV28
size: -
D: -
J: TRBJ1-4
CDR3: CASSNRESGEKLFF
DNA: TGTGCCAGCAGCAACAGGGAATCAGGTGAAAAACTGTTTTTT

V: TRBV27
size: -
D: -
J: TRBJ2-2
CDR3: CASSLIGAMNTGELFF
DNA: TGTGCCAGCAGTTTAATAGGGGCGATGAACACCGGGGAGCTGTTTTTT

V: TRBV7-3
size: -
D: TRBD2
J: TRBJ2-1
CDR3: CASSPIAGPYNEQFF
DNA: TGTGCCAGCAGCCCCATAGCGGGGCCTTACAATGAGCAGTTCTTC

V: TRBV3-1/TRBV3-2
size: -
D: -
J: TRBJ2-1
CDR3: CASSKTGNEQFF
DNA: TGTGCCAGCAGCAAGACGGGAAATGAGCAGTTCTTC

V: TRBV10-3
size: -
D: -
J: TRBJ1-2
CDR3: CAIKTGISAYGYTF
DNA: TGTGCCATCAAGACGGGAATATCCGCCTATGGCTACACCTTC

V: TRBV5-4
size: -
D: -
J: TRBJ2-3
CDR3: CASTVASTDTQYF
DNA: TGTGCCAGCACCGTAGCCAGCACAGATACGCAGTATTTT

V: TRBV6-5
size: few
D: -
J: TRBJ2-7
CDR3: CASSYVTGFHEQYF
DNA: TGTGCCAGCAGTTACGTTACGGGGTTCCACGAGCAGTACTTC

V: TRBV6-6
size: -
D: TRBD2
J: TRBJ2-7
CDR3: CASNNFLAGSYEQYF
DNA: TGTGCCAGCAACAATTTTTTAGCGGGTTCCTACGAGCAGTACTTC

V: TRBV18
size: -
D: -
J: TRBJ1-5
CDR3: CASSPLLSGQPQHF
DNA: TGTGCCAGCTCACCACTGTTATCCGGTCAGCCCCAGCATTTT

V: TRBV7-9
size: few
D: TRBD2
J: TRBJ2-3
CDR3: CASSLAPLAGPPDTQYF
DNA: TGTGCCAGCAGCTTAGCCCCCCTAGCGGGACCCCCAGATACGCAGTATTTT

V: TRBV24-1
size: -
D: TRBD1
J: TRBJ2-2
CDR3: CATSNRGVDTGELFF
DNA: TGTGCCACCAGTAACAGGGGAGTTGACACCGGGGAGCTGTTTTTT

V: TRBV11-2
size: -
D: -
J: TRBJ1-2
CDR3: CASSLGGVDYGYTF
DNA: TGTGCCAGCAGCTTAGGGGGCGTTGACTATGGCTACACCTTC

V: TRBV9
size: -
D: -
J: TRBJ2-3
CDR3: CASTAGGWSTDTQYF
DNA: TGTGCCAGCACCGCCGGAGGGTGGAGCACAGATACGCAGTATTTT